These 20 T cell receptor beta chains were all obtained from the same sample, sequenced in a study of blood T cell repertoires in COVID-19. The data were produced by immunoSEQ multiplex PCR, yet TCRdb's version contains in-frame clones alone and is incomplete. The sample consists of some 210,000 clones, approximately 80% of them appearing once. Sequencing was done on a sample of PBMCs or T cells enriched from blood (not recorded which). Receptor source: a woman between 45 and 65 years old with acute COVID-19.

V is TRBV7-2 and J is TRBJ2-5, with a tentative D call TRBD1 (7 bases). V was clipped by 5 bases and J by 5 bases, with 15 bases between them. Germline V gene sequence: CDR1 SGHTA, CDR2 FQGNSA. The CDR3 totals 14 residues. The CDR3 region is CASSPQGGSETQYF. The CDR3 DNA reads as TGTGCCAGCAGCCCCCAGGGGGGAAGTGAGACCCAGTACTTC.

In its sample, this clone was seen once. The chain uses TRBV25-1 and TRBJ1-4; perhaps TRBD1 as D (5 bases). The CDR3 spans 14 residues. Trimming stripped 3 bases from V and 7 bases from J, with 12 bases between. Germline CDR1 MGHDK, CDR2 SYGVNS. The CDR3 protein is CASSDSGRREKLFF. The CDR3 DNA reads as TGTGCCAGCAGTGATTCAGGGCGGCGTGAAAAACTGTTTTTT.

The CDR3 nucleotides read TGCAGCGTTGAGATTGGGGTGGGGGGCGAGCAGTACTTC. Its translation: CSVEIGVGGEQYF. V gene TRBV29-1 combines with J gene TRBJ2-7, with a possible D match to TRBD2 (6 bases). CDR1 is SQVTM and CDR2 is ANQGSEA in the germline V gene. The ends were cut back, 3 bases at V and 6 bases at J, with 15 bases in the middle. The CDR3 sequence is 13 residues long.

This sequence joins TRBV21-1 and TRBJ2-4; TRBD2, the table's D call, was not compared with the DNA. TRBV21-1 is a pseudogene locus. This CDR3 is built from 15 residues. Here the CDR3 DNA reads TGTGCCAGCACGCGGTGTATCATAGCCAAAAACATTCAGTACTTC. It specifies CASTRCIIAKNIQYF.

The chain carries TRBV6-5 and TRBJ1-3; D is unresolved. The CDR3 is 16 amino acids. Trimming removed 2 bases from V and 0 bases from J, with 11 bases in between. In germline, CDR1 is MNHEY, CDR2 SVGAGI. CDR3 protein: CASSYDWRFSGNTIYF. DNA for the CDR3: TGTGCCAGCAGTTACGACTGGCGGTTCTCTGGAAACACCATATATTTT.

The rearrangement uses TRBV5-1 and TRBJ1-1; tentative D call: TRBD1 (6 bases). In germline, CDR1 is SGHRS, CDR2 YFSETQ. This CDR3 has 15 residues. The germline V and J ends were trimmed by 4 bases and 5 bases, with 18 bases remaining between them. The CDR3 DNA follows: TGCGCCAGCAGCACCGGAGGGGGGGCGAATACTGAAGCTTTCTTT. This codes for CASSTGGGANTEAFF. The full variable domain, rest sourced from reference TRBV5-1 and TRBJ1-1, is KAGVTQTPRYLIKTRGQQVTLSCSPISGHRSVSWYQQTPGQGLQFLFEYFSETQRNKGNFPGRFSGRQFSNSRSEMNVSTLELGDSALYLCASSTGGGANTEAFFGQGTRLTVV.

The CDR3 sequence is CASSPRQVTDTQYF. The CDR3 region has the DNA TGTGCCAGCAGCCCCCGCCAGGTTACAGATACGCAGTATTTT. The rearrangement uses TRBV3-1 (or the pseudogene TRBV3-2) and TRBJ2-3, with D uncertain. The CDR3 is 14 residues long. Germline V gene lookup returns CDR1 LGHDT and CDR2 YNNKEL (reference sequence). The V end lost 4 bases, the J end lost 3 bases, and 11 bases lay between the germline ends.

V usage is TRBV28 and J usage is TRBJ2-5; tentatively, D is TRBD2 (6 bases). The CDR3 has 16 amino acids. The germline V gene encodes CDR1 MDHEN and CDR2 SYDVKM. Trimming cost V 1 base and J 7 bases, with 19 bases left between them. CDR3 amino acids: CASSLYSRTGVRTQYF. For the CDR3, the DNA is TGTGCCAGCAGTTTATATTCCCGGACGGGAGTCCGGACCCAGTACTTC. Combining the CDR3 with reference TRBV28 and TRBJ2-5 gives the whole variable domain DVKVTQSSRYLVKRTGEKVFLECVQDMDHENMFWYRQDPGLGLRLIYFSYDVKMKEKGDIPEGYSVSREKKERFSLILESASTNQTSMYLCASSLYSRTGVRTQYFGPGTRLLVL.

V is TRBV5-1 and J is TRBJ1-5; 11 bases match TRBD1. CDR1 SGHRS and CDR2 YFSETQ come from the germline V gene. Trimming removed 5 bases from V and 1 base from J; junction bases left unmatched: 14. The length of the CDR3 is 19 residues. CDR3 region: CASSPTPLGQGASNQPQHF. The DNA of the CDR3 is TGCGCCAGCAGTCCAACCCCACTTGGACAGGGGGCAAGCAATCAGCCCCAGCATTTT.

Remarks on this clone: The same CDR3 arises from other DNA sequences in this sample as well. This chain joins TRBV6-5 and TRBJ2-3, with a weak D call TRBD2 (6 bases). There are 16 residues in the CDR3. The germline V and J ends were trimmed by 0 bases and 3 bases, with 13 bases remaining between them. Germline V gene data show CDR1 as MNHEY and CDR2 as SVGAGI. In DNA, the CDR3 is TGTGCCAGCAGTTACTCTGGCGGGGCAGGAACAGATACGCAGTATTTT. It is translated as CASSYSGGAGTDTQYF.

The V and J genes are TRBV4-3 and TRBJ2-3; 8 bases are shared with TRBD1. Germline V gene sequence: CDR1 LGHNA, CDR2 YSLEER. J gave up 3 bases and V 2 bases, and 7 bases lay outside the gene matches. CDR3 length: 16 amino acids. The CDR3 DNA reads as TGCGCCAGCAGCCAAACCCAGGGGGCTGTGACAGATACGCAGTATTTT. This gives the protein CASSQTQGAVTDTQYF.

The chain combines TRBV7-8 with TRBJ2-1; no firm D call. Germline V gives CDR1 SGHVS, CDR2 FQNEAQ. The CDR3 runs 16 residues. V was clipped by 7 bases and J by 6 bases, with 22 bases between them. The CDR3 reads CASTQWALGGLNEQFF. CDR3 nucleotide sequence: TGTGCCAGCACCCAATGGGCCCTGGGTGGGCTCAATGAGCAGTTCTTC.

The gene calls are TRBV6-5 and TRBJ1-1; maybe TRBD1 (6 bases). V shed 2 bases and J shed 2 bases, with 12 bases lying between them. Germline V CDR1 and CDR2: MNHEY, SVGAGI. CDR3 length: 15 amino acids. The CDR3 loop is CASSYRSTGNTEAFF. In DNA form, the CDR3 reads TGTGCCAGCAGTTACCGTTCGACAGGCAACACTGAAGCTTTCTTT.

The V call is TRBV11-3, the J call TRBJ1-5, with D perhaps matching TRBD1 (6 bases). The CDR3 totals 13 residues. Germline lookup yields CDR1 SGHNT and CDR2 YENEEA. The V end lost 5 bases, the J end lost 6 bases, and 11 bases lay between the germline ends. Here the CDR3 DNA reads TGTGCCAGCAGCGAATCAGGGGCTCAGCCCCAGCATTTT. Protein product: CASSESGAQPQHF.

The CDR3 sequence is CASSSDRGVFYEQFF. The CDR3 nucleotides are TGTGCCAGCAGCTCCGACAGGGGTGTATTTTATGAGCAGTTCTTC. The chain uses TRBV7-6 and TRBJ2-1, with 8 bases aligning to TRBD1. Germline V gene sequence: CDR1 SGHVS, CDR2 FNYEAQ. The junction had 10 bases not matched to a gene; V was cut back by 4 bases and J by 8 bases. The CDR3 contains 15 residues.

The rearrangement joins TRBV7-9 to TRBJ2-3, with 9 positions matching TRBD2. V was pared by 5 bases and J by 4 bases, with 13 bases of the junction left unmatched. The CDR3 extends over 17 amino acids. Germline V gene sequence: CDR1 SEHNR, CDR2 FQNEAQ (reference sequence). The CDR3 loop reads CASSPEREVNWADTQYF. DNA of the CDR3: TGTGCCAGCAGCCCTGAGCGGGAGGTTAATTGGGCAGATACGCAGTATTTT.

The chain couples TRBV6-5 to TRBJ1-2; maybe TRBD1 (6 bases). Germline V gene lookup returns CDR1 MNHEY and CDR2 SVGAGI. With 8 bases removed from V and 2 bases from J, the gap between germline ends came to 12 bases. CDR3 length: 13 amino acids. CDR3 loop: CASGGQKNYGYTF. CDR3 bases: TGTGCCAGCGGCGGACAGAAGAACTATGGCTACACCTTC.

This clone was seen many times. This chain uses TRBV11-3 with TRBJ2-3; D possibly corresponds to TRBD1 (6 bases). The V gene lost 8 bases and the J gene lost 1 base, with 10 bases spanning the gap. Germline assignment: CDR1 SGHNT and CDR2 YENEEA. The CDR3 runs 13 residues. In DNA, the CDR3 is TGTGCCAGCCAGGGGTGGGGCACAGATACGCAGTATTTT. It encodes CASQGWGTDTQYF.

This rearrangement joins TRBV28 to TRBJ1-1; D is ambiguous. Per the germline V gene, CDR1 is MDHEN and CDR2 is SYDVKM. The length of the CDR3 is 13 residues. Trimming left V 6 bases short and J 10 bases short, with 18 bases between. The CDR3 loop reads CASSLDRGLPAFF. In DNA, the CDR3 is TGTGCCAGCAGCTTGGATAGAGGGCTCCCAGCTTTCTTT.

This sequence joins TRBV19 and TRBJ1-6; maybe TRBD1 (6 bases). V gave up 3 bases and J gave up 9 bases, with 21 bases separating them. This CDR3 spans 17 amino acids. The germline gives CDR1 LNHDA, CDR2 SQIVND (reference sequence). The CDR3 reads CASSIGSGDTLISPLHF. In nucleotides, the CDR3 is TGTGCCAGTAGTATTGGGTCAGGGGATACGTTAATTTCACCCCTCCACTTT.